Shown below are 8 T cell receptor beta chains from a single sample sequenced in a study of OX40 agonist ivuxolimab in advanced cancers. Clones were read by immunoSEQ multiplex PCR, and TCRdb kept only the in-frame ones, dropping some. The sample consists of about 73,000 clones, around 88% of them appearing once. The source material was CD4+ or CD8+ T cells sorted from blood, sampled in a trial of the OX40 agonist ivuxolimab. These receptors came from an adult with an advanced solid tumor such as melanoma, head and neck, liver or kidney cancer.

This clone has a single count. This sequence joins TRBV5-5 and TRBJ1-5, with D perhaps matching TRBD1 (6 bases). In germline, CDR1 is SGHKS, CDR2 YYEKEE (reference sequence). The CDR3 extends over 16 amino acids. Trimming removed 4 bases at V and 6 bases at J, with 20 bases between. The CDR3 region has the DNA TGTGCCAGCAGCCGAAGGGGGGCTGGGGATTTTCAGCCCCAGCATTTT. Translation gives CASSRRGAGDFQPQHF.

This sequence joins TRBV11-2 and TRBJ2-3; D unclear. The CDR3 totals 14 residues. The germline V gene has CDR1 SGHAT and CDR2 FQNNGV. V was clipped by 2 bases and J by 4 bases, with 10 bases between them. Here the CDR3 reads CASSLLQVADTQYF. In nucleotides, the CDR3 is TGTGCCAGCAGCTTACTCCAGGTGGCAGATACGCAGTATTTT. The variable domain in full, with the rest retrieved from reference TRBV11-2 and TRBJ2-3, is EAGVAQSPRYKIIEKRQSVAFWCNPISGHATLYWYQQILGQGPKLLIQFQNNGVVDDSQLPKDRFSAERLKGVDSTLKIQPAKLEDSAVYLCASSLLQVADTQYFGPGTRLTVL.

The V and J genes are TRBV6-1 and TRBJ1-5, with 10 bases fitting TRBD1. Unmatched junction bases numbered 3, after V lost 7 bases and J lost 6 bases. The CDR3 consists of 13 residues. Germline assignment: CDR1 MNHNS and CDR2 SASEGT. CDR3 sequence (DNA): TGTGCCAGCATCAGGACAGGGGGTCAGCCCCAGCATTTT. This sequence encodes CASIRTGGQPQHF.

The CDR3 protein is CASSLGQTQETQYF. The CDR3 coding sequence is TGTGCCAGCAGCTTAGGACAGACACAAGAGACCCAGTACTTC. This rearrangement joins TRBV7-2 to TRBJ2-5, with a tentative D call TRBD1 (5 bases). From germline, CDR1 is SGHTA and CDR2 FQGNSA. The CDR3 is made up of 14 amino acids. Trimming removed 1 base from V and 2 bases from J, with 8 bases in between.

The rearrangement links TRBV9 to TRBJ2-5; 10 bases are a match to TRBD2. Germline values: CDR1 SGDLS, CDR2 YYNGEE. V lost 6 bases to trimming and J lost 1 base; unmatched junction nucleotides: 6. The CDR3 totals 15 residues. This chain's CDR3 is CASNPSGGLQETQYF. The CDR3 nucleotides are TGTGCCAGCAACCCTAGCGGGGGCCTCCAAGAGACCCAGTACTTC.

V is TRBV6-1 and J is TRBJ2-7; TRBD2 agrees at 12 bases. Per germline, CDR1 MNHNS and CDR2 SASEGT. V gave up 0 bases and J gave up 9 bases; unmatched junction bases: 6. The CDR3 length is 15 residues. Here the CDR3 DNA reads TGTGCCAGCAGTGAAGCCCTACTAGCGGGAGGTTTGCAGTACTTC. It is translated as CASSEALLAGGLQYF.

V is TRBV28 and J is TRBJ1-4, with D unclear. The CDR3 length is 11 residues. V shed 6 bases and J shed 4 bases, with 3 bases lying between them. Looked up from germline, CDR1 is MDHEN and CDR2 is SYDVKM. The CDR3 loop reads CASSDNEKLFF. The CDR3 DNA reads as TGTGCCAGCAGCGATAATGAAAAACTGTTTTTT.

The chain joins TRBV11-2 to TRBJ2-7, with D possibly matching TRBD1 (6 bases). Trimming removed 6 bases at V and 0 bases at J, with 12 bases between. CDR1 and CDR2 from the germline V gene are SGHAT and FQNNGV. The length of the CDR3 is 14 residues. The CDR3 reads CASRGVGGSYEQYF. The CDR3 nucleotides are TGTGCCAGCAGGGGGGTAGGGGGCTCCTACGAGCAGTACTTC.